This is a list of T cell receptor beta chains from one sample in a study of identical twins. Each CDR3 protein gets one entry after TCRdb re-called the 5' RACE reads with MiXCR. The sample has approximately 470,000 distinct CDR3 sequences; 11% to 15% are singletons. These data were also filed under a second study, of yellow fever vaccine responses in identical twins.

Sequences were obtained from CD4+ T cells sorted from blood. The receptors here all came from a woman between 18 and 30 years old in good health. CDR3s include the opening cysteine and the closing phenylalanine or tryptophan. D genes are given only for firm matches. Clone size is shown for a subset of rows, as once, few, many or a class of expanded clone.

J | size | D | V | DNA | CDR3
TRBJ2-1 | . | . | TRBV5-1 | TGCGCCAGCAGCCCATACTCGGGGGTATACAATGAGCAGTTCTTC | CASSPYSGVYNEQFF
TRBJ2-1 | . | TRBD2 | TRBV5-1 | TGCGCCAGCAGCTTTGGCGGGGGGCCCAGCTCCTACAATGAGCAGTTCTTC | CASSFGGGPSSYNEQFF
TRBJ2-7 | few | TRBD2 | TRBV28 | TGTGCCAGCAGTTTGCCTAGCGGGTTTTACGAGCAGTACTTC | CASSLPSGFYEQYF
TRBJ2-3 | few | TRBD2 | TRBV12-3/TRBV12-4 | TGTGCCAGCAGGAGAGGCGGGGGGGCCCTAGATACGCAGTATTTT | CASRRGGGALDTQYF
TRBJ2-3 | many | . | TRBV5-1 | TGTGCCAGCAGCTTAGTGGCGGGGACAGATACGCAGTATTTT | CASSLVAGTDTQYF
TRBJ2-1 | few | TRBD2 | TRBV6-5 | TGTGCCAGCAGTTACCGCGGGACTAGCGGGAGGTCCTACAATGAGCAGTTCTTC | CASSYRGTSGRSYNEQFF
TRBJ2-3 | . | . | TRBV11-2 | TGTGCCAGCAGCTTTCGGGGGAATCCAGTATACACAGATACGCAGTATTTT | CASSFRGNPVYTDTQYF
TRBJ2-5 | few | TRBD1 | TRBV7-2 | TGTGCCAGCAGTCAACGGGACAGGGGTGGCGAGACCCAGTACTTC | CASSQRDRGGETQYF
TRBJ1-1 | . | . | TRBV19 | TGTGCCAGTACCCGGGGGGATAAGAACACTGAAGCTTTCTTT | CASTRGDKNTEAFF
TRBJ2-7 | many | TRBD1 | TRBV20-1 | TGCAGTGCCTTGGACAGGCCTAGCTCCTACGAGCAGTACTTC | CSALDRPSSYEQYF
TRBJ1-5 | many | TRBD1 | TRBV5-1 | TGCGCCAGCAGTCAGGGGACAGGCGTGGATCAGCCCCAGCATTTT | CASSQGTGVDQPQHF
TRBJ2-7 | . | . | TRBV6-5 | TGTGCCAGCAAAACAGACTACGAGCAGTACTTC | CASKTDYEQYF
TRBJ2-7 | . | TRBD1 | TRBV6-5 | TGTGCCAGCAGTTATTCCGGACAGGGTAACTCCTACGAGCAGTACTTC | CASSYSGQGNSYEQYF
TRBJ2-7 | few | TRBD1 | TRBV7-9 | TGTGCCAGCAGCTTCCCTTCACAACCGGGACAGGGGTACGAGCAGTACTTC | CASSFPSQPGQGYEQYF
TRBJ1-1 | few | TRBD1 | TRBV20-1 | TGCAGTGCTCCGCTTTCGGACAGGTTGAACACTGAAGCTTTCTTT | CSAPLSDRLNTEAFF
TRBJ1-6 | few | . | TRBV7-2 | TGTGCCAGCAGCTTTTCGGCAGACTATAATTCACCCCTCCACTTT | CASSFSADYNSPLHF
TRBJ2-3 | many | TRBD1 | TRBV12-3/TRBV12-4 | TGTGCCAGCAGTGAAAACAGGGGGCGCCTTCGAGATACGCAGTATTTT | CASSENRGRLRDTQYF
TRBJ2-5 | few | TRBD1 | TRBV12-3/TRBV12-4 | TGTGCCAGCAGGGAAGGGACAGGGGGTAAACAAGAGACCCAGTACTTC | CASREGTGGKQETQYF
TRBJ2-4 | . | TRBD1 | TRBV27 | TGTGCCAGCAAAGGGACAGGGGGCGTCGTGGCCAAAAACATTCAGTACTTC | CASKGTGGVVAKNIQYF
TRBJ2-1 | few | . | TRBV25-1 | TGTGCCAGCAGTGGAATAGGGGCTAGCGGACAGAGCTCCTACAATGAGCAGTTCTTC | CASSGIGASGQSSYNEQFF
TRBJ2-5 | . | . | TRBV7-9 | TGTGCCAGCAGCTTATGGGGGACAGCGGGCGCAGAGACCCAGTACTTC | CASSLWGTAGAETQYF
TRBJ1-5 | . | . | TRBV15 | TGTGCCACCAGCAGAGAGAGAATGTCGGGGGCTCAGCCCCAGCATTTT | CATSRERMSGAQPQHF
TRBJ2-4 | . | . | TRBV10-3 | TGTGCCATCACGGTACTGTACAGCCCCGAAATAGCCAAAAACATTCAGTACTTC | CAITVLYSPEIAKNIQYF
TRBJ1-5 | . | . | TRBV28 | TGTGCCAGCAGTTTAAACGTCGGGCAGCCCCAGCATTTT | CASSLNVGQPQHF
TRBJ1-4 | few | . | TRBV29-1 | TGCAGCGTTGGATCCGGGGGTGGTGAAAAACTGTTTTTT | CSVGSGGGEKLFF
TRBJ1-1 | . | . | TRBV20-1 | TGCAGTGCTAGGCGGGACACGAACACTGAAGCTTTCTTT | CSARRDTNTEAFF
TRBJ2-1 | . | . | TRBV3-1 | TGTGCCACCGGGAGAGGGGGAGACACGTATGAGCAGTTCTTC | CATGRGGDTYEQFF
TRBJ2-1 | few | TRBD2 | TRBV27 | TGTGCCAGCAGTAGGTCGGGACTAGCGAACAATGAGCAGTTCTTC | CASSRSGLANNEQFF
TRBJ1-2 | . | . | TRBV2 | TGTGCCAAAGGGGCCGAAGGCTATCGTGGCTACACCTTC | CAKGAEGYRGYTF
TRBJ2-2 | few | . | TRBV20-1 | TGCAGTGCTCGGCGTAGGGAGAACACCGGGGAGCTGTTTTTT | CSARRRENTGELFF
TRBJ1-1 | . | . | TRBV12-3/TRBV12-4 | TGTGCCAGCAGTTTGCAGCAGGCTAACACTGAAGCTTTCTTT | CASSLQQANTEAFF
TRBJ2-7 | . | . | TRBV7-2 | TGTGCCAGCAGCCGACAGGGAGGCGAGGACGAGCAGTACTTC | CASSRQGGEDEQYF
TRBJ2-3 | few | TRBD2 | TRBV5-1 | TGCGCCAGCAAGGCTAGCGGGAGCACAGATACGCAGTATTTT | CASKASGSTDTQYF
TRBJ1-1 | many | . | TRBV25-1 | TGTGCCAGCAGGAACAGCGCGAACACTGAAGCTTTCTTT | CASRNSANTEAFF
TRBJ2-7 | few | . | TRBV10-3 | TGTGCCATCAGTATCGACAGCTACGAGCAGTACTTC | CAISIDSYEQYF
TRBJ2-7 | many | . | TRBV7-2 | TGTGCCAGCAGCTTATTAGCGGTCTCCTACGAGCAGTACTTC | CASSLLAVSYEQYF
TRBJ2-7 | . | TRBD2 | TRBV7-2 | TGTGCCAGCAGCTCCCCGAGGACTAGCGGTTCCTACGAGCAGTACTTC | CASSSPRTSGSYEQYF
TRBJ1-1 | few | TRBD1 | TRBV20-1 | TGCAGTGCTAGAGACCCGGGACAGGGGAACACTGAAGCTTTCTTT | CSARDPGQGNTEAFF
TRBJ2-7 | few | . | TRBV20-1 | TGCAGTGCTAGAGATTGGGAGGAAGTGGGGGGCTCCTACGAGCAGTACTTC | CSARDWEEVGGSYEQYF
TRBJ2-3 | . | . | TRBV20-1 | TGCAGTGCTAGGGACAATTCGGATACGCAGTATTTT | CSARDNSDTQYF
TRBJ2-6 | few | . | TRBV5-1 | TGCGCCAGCAGCTTGGAGATTGCGGGATTCGGGGCCAACGTCCTGACTTTC | CASSLEIAGFGANVLTF
TRBJ2-5 | few | TRBD2 | TRBV20-1 | TGCAGTGCTAGAGAAGCGGGGGTGGAGACCCAGTACTTC | CSAREAGVETQYF
TRBJ2-6 | few | TRBD1 | TRBV11-1 | TGTGCCAGCAGCTTAGACAGGGGGCGGATGTCTGGGGCCAACGTCCTGACTTTC | CASSLDRGRMSGANVLTF
TRBJ2-1 | . | . | TRBV28 | TGTGCCAGCAGTTTAGAGGGTCAGGTCCTCGATGAGCAGTTCTTC | CASSLEGQVLDEQFF
TRBJ2-5 | few | . | TRBV5-1 | TGCGCCAGCAGCTTGGAGGACAGCCAAGAGACCCAGTACTTC | CASSLEDSQETQYF
TRBJ2-1 | . | TRBD2 | TRBV30 | TGTGCCTGGAAGGCGGACGCCCGGGAGGATGAGCAGTTCTTC | CAWKADAREDEQFF
TRBJ2-3 | . | . | TRBV24-1 | TGTGCCACCAGTGATTTATCGTCGTTGGAGGGGGATAGGAATACGCAGTATTTT | CATSDLSSLEGDRNTQYF
TRBJ1-5 | few | . | TRBV5-4 | TGTGCCAGCAGCTTGGCAGCACGAGAACAGGGTTTAGGCAATCAGCCCCAGCATTTT | CASSLAAREQGLGNQPQHF
TRBJ2-7 | few | . | TRBV29-1 | TGCAGCGTTGTTGTGTTAGGACAGAAAGTGTTAGCGGGTAGTTCCTACGAGCAGTACTTC | CSVVVLGQKVLAGSSYEQYF
TRBJ2-2 | . | TRBD1 | TRBV28 | TGTGCCATCAGCCCGGGGCCAGGGGGCAACACCGGGGAGCTGTTTTTT | CAISPGPGGNTGELFF
TRBJ1-6 | . | . | TRBV6-5 | TGTGCCAGCAGTTACCCGGGGACGGCCGGGGATTCACCCCTCCACTTT | CASSYPGTAGDSPLHF
TRBJ2-7 | . | TRBD1 | TRBV28 | TGTGCCAGCAGTTTTCTGGGACAGGCCTACGAGCAGTACTTC | CASSFLGQAYEQYF
TRBJ2-1 | . | TRBD1 | TRBV27 | TGTGCCAGCAGTCCTGACAGGGGGCCCTACAATGAGCAGTTCTTC | CASSPDRGPYNEQFF
TRBJ2-3 | . | TRBD1 | TRBV28 | TGTGCCAGCAGTCGACAGGGGGCCGGAGATACGCAGTATTTT | CASSRQGAGDTQYF
TRBJ1-6 | few | TRBD1 | TRBV6-6 | TGTGCCGCCAACCGACAGGGCTCTTCACCCCTCCACTTT | CAANRQGSSPLHF